This T cell receptor beta chain emerged from a study of vaccination and CD4 T cells after COVID-19. Germline V gene sequence: CDR1 SEHNR, CDR2 FQNEAQ (reference sequence). The CDR3 is made up of 15 amino acids. V was cut by 5 bases and J by 3 bases, with 16 bases left in between. Comments on this clonotype: As yet, its antigen is unknown.

Once obtained from cultured CD4+ T cells, the DNA was sequenced using the Oncomine TCR Beta short-read assay. TCRdb itself ran the PCR reads through MiXCR, one entry per CDR3 protein. The sample holds 15,000 or so distinct CDR3 sequences, 52% seen once. Treatment meaning: roughly nine-day PBMC culture with coronavirus spike peptide pools or control peptides (ViraFEST assay). Each of days 3 and 7 saw half the medium replaced by fresh IL-2 medium. This chain links TRBV7-9 with TRBJ1-2; D uncertain. The sequenced sample consisted of CD4+ T cells from blood, cultured in vitro. The sequence was collected from a human donor who had recovered from COVID-19. The CDR3: CASSRAARRDYGYTF. The CDR3 DNA reads TGTGCCAGCAGCCGGGCGGCAAGAAGGGACTATGGCTACACCTTC.